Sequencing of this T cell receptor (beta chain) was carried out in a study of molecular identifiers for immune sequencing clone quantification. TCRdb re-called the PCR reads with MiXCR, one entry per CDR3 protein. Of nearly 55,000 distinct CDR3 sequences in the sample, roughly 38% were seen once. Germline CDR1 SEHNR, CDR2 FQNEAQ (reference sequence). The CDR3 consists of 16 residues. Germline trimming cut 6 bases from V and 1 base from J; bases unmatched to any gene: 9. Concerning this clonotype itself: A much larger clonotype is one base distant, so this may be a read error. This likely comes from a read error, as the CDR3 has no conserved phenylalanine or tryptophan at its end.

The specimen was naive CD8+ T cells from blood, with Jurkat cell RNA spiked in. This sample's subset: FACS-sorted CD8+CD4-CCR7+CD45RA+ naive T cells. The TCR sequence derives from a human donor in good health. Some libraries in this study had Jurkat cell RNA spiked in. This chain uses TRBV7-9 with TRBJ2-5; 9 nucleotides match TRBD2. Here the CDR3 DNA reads TGTGCCAGCAGTGATCCCCGACTAGCGGTCCAAGAGACCCAGTACTCC. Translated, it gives CASSDPRLAVQETQYS.